This entry lists 21 T cell receptor beta chains sequenced from one sample in a study of T-cell memory formation after mild COVID-19. Via MiXCR, TCRdb re-called the 5' RACE reads, giving one row per CDR3 protein. The sample consists of about 500,000 distinct CDR3 sequences, roughly 20% of them appearing once. Sequencing used PBMCs or a T cell subset sorted from them (not recorded which). The receptors come from an adult woman who had mild COVID-19 (a few samples of this study predate the infection). Cell type and time point are not known.

The rearrangement joins TRBV6-5 to TRBJ2-3; no reliable D call. The CDR3 sequence is 14 residues long. V lost 5 bases to trimming and J lost 3 bases, with 12 bases between them. CDR1 is MNHEY and CDR2 is SVGAGI in the germline V gene. The CDR3 loop reads CASSPPTKTDTQYF. The CDR3 DNA sequence: TGTGCCAGCAGTCCGCCTACTAAGACAGATACGCAGTATTTT.

This clonotype has only a few counts. The chain combines TRBV2 with TRBJ2-5; D call uncertain. The CDR3 totals 12 residues. V was trimmed by 5 bases and J by 5 bases, leaving 9 bases between them. Germline assignment: CDR1 SNHLY and CDR2 FYNNEI. The DNA for the CDR3 is TGTGCCAGCAGTAAGAACACGGAGACCCAGTACTTC. It specifies CASSKNTETQYF.

DNA for the CDR3: TGCGCCAGCAGCTTGGGGACGGACGGATCCTATAATGAAAAACTGTTTTTT. This translates into CASSLGTDGSYNEKLFF. This chain connects TRBV5-1 to TRBJ1-4, with D unresolved. This CDR3 has 17 residues. Germline V lookup: CDR1 SGHRS, CDR2 YFSETQ. V was trimmed by 0 bases and J by 4 bases, leaving 16 bases between them. The variable domain in full, with the rest retrieved from reference TRBV5-1 and TRBJ1-4, is KAGVTQTPRYLIKTRGQQVTLSCSPISGHRSVSWYQQTPGQGLQFLFEYFSETQRNKGNFPGRFSGRQFSNSRSEMNVSTLELGDSALYLCASSLGTDGSYNEKLFFGSGTQLSVL.

J is TRBJ1-2 and V is TRBV2, with a possible D match to TRBD1 (5 bases). The CDR3 length is 15 residues. Germline V gene data show CDR1 as SNHLY and CDR2 as FYNNEI. The germline V and J ends were trimmed by 0 bases and 8 bases, with 16 bases remaining between them. CDR3 coding DNA: TGTGCCAGCAGTGAAGCGCCGGGACCCGGAGGCGGCTACACCTTC. This sequence encodes CASSEAPGPGGGYTF.

The table lists this clonotype with a few counts. The chain uses TRBV5-1 and TRBJ2-7, with TRBD1 identical over 11 bases. The CDR3 contains 14 residues. The V segment lost 4 bases and the J segment 3 bases; nucleotides outside the gene matches: 3. Per the germline V gene, CDR1 is SGHRS and CDR2 is YFSETQ. The DNA for the CDR3 is TGCGCCAGCAGCACGGGACAGGGGGGCTACGAGCAGTACTTC. It yields the protein CASSTGQGGYEQYF.

This clonotype was detected a few times. The V call is TRBV7-9, the J call TRBJ2-2, with 7 bases that match TRBD2. CDR1 and CDR2 (germline): SEHNR, FQNEAQ (reference sequence). V trimming: 5 bases; J trimming: 1 base; junction bases outside the gene matches: 7. The CDR3 consists of 16 residues. CDR3 residues: CASSLRGTKNTGELFF. The CDR3 bases are TGTGCCAGCAGCCTACGGGGGACTAAGAACACCGGGGAGCTGTTTTTT. The full variable domain, rest sourced from reference TRBV7-9 and TRBJ2-2, is DTGVSQNPRHKITKRGQNVTFRCDPISEHNRLYWYRQTLGQGPEFLTYFQNEAQLEKSRLLSDRFSAERPKGSFSTLEIQRTEQGDSAMYLCASSLRGTKNTGELFFGEGSRLTVL.

This chain joins TRBV7-8 and TRBJ2-5; D unclear. CDR3 length: 14 amino acids. Germline CDR1 is SGHVS and CDR2 is FQNEAQ. V shed 5 bases and J shed 4 bases, with 14 bases lying between them. The CDR3 nucleotides are TGTGCCAGCAGCCCAAGGGTCTCGGGAGAGACCCAGTACTTC. Translated: CASSPRVSGETQYF.

This clonotype was seen a few times. The V call is TRBV3-1, the J call TRBJ1-1; D is undetermined. V was cut by 0 bases and J by 7 bases, with 12 bases left in between. Germline V CDR1 and CDR2: LGHDT, YNNKEL (reference sequence). The CDR3 length is 14 residues. The CDR3 sequence is CASSQDLHTFEAFF. Written as DNA, the CDR3 is TGTGCCAGCAGCCAAGATCTGCACACCTTTGAAGCTTTCTTT.

This chain's CDR3 is CASSLKRDVYNEQFF. The CDR3 nucleotides read TGTGCCAGCAGCTTAAAGCGGGACGTGTACAATGAGCAGTTCTTC. The chain uses TRBV7-3 and TRBJ2-1, with 7 bases lining up with TRBD2. Germline loops: CDR1 SGHTA, CDR2 FQGTGA. J lost 4 bases, V lost 1 base, and 4 bases had no gene match. This CDR3 has 15 residues.

The chain is built from TRBV7-9 and TRBJ1-4; unclear D gene. Germline lookup yields CDR1 SEHNR and CDR2 FQNEAQ (reference sequence). V lost 1 base and J lost 11, with 14 bases in between. This CDR3 is built from 14 residues. The CDR3 DNA follows: TGTGCCAGCAGCTTAGTTCCCGACCCGGCCAAACTGTTTTTT. It is translated as CASSLVPDPAKLFF.

This clonotype was seen only a few times. This chain uses TRBV3-1 with TRBJ2-5; 11 bases align to TRBD1. The CDR3 runs to 16 residues. Germline V gene sequence: CDR1 LGHDT, CDR2 YNNKEL (reference sequence). V lost 1 base, J lost 9 bases, and 10 bases stayed unmatched. CDR3: CASSQAQTGTGGSQYF. In nucleotides, the CDR3 is TGTGCCAGCAGCCAAGCTCAGACCGGGACAGGGGGTTCCCAGTACTTC.

The rearrangement uses TRBV7-9 and TRBJ2-1; 8 bases fit TRBD2. CDR1 and CDR2 from the germline V gene are SEHNR and FQNEAQ (reference sequence). The CDR3 has 16 residues. V trimming: 5 bases; J trimming: 9 bases; junction bases outside the gene matches: 15. The CDR3, as DNA: TGTGCCAGCAGCCAAACTAGCGGAACGTCGGTCGGTGAGCAGTTCTTC. Protein product: CASSQTSGTSVGEQFF.

The rearrangement uses TRBV9 and TRBJ2-5; possible D gene TRBD2, 7 bases. With 4 bases removed from V and 4 bases from J, the gap between germline ends came to 20 bases. The V gene's germline CDR1 is SGDLS and CDR2 YYNGEE. The CDR3 is made up of 16 amino acids. Here the CDR3 DNA reads TGTGCCAGCAGCCCATTATCTAGCGGAGGGGGAGAGACCCAGTACTTC. This sequence encodes CASSPLSSGGGETQYF.

This clonotype has only a few counts. The genes are TRBV7-2 and TRBJ2-3, with 7 nucleotides matching TRBD1. J lost 7 bases, V lost 6 bases, and 4 bases had no gene match. The CDR3 has 12 residues. The germline V gene has CDR1 SGHTA and CDR2 FQGNSA. For the CDR3, the DNA is TGTGCCAGCAGGAGGACAGGTTATACGCAGTATTTT. Translation: CASRRTGYTQYF.

This clonotype was detected a few times. This chain joins TRBV30 and TRBJ2-5; perhaps TRBD2 as D (5 bases). With 2 bases removed from V and 7 bases from J, the gap between germline ends came to 14 bases. CDR3 length: 13 amino acids. The germline CDR1 and CDR2 sequences are GTSNPN and SVGIG (reference sequence). DNA for the CDR3: TGTGCCTGGAGTCCGACTACAACGCCGACCCAGTACTTC. It codes for CAWSPTTTPTQYF.

The V and J genes are TRBV6-1 and TRBJ2-1, with TRBD1 matching over 8 bases. Germline CDR1 reads MNHNS; CDR2 reads SASEGT. Trimming at V came to 3 bases and at J to 6 bases, leaving 4 bases not matched to a gene. This CDR3 contains 14 residues. The CDR3 sequence: CASSDRGRVNEQFF. CDR3 sequence (DNA): TGTGCCAGCAGTGACAGGGGGCGCGTCAATGAGCAGTTCTTC.

This clonotype was detected only a few times. The chain combines TRBV12-3 or TRBV12-4 with TRBJ2-7; no clear D gene. This CDR3 is 13 amino acids long. Trimming took off 3 bases at V and 2 bases at J, with 8 bases between the two ends. The CDR3 spells CASSFGSTYEQYF. The CDR3 DNA is TGTGCCAGCAGTTTCGGCAGTACCTACGAGCAGTACTTC.

This chain connects TRBV4-2 to TRBJ2-6; 11 bases align to TRBD2. The CDR3 is made up of 19 amino acids. V was clipped by 1 base and J by 0 bases; unmatched bases: 5. Germline CDR1 reads LGHNA; CDR2 reads YNFKEQ. The CDR3 region is CASSQVLAGGLSGANVLTF. DNA of the CDR3: TGTGCCAGCAGCCAAGTTCTAGCGGGAGGACTCTCTGGGGCCAACGTCCTGACTTTC.

This clonotype was detected only a few times. The CDR3 here is CASSLAFQGSTIYF. DNA for the CDR3: TGTGCCAGCAGCTTAGCGTTTCAGGGATCCACCATATATTTT. The V and J genes are TRBV7-6 and TRBJ1-3; D is perhaps TRBD1 (5 bases). CDR3 length equals 14 residues. Trimming removed 0 bases from V and 9 bases from J, with 12 bases in between. Per germline, CDR1 SGHVS and CDR2 FNYEAQ.

The genes are TRBV18 and TRBJ1-2, with a weak D call TRBD1 (5 bases). From germline, CDR1 is KGHSH and CDR2 LQKENI. CDR3 length: 13 residues. Trimming removed 6 bases at V and 4 bases at J, with 12 bases between. CDR3 loop: CASSQIDSYGYTF. CDR3 DNA: TGTGCCAGCTCTCAAATCGACAGCTATGGCTACACCTTC.

This clonotype turned up a few times. The chain recombines TRBV5-1 with TRBJ2-1; D remains unclear. The V end was cut by 3 bases, the J end by 10 bases, with 11 bases between. Germline loops: CDR1 SGHRS, CDR2 YFSETQ. This CDR3 spans 12 amino acids. The CDR3 protein is CASSSGPWEQFF. The CDR3 DNA reads as TGCGCCAGCAGCTCGGGTCCTTGGGAGCAGTTCTTC. The complete variable domain, with remaining parts taken from reference TRBV5-1 and TRBJ2-1, reads KAGVTQTPRYLIKTRGQQVTLSCSPISGHRSVSWYQQTPGQGLQFLFEYFSETQRNKGNFPGRFSGRQFSNSRSEMNVSTLELGDSALYLCASSSGPWEQFFGPGTRLTVL.